The rows below give T cell receptor beta chains drawn from one sample of a study of blood T cell repertoires in COVID-19. This table comes from immunoSEQ multiplex PCR, and its TCRdb copy is limited to in-frame clones, with some not included. The sample yields fewer than 400,000 clones, 85% seen once. The sample taken for sequencing was peripheral blood. These TCRs come from a woman aged 18-29 years with acute or convalescent COVID-19. CDR3s include the opening cysteine and the closing phenylalanine or tryptophan. Fields, in order: J gene, clone size, V gene, D gene, CDR3 protein, CDR3 DNA. A D gene is named only where the DNA matches it firmly. Size values are once, few and many counts, or a class for expanded clones, and some rows have none.

>TRBJ2-7|.|TRBV21-1|.
CASSNRARVHEQYF
TGTGCCAGCAGCAATCGTGCCAGGGTGCACGAGCAGTACTTC
>TRBJ2-3|.|TRBV29-1|.
CSVEPPGDTQYF
TGCAGCGTTGAGCCTCCGGGGGATACGCAGTATTTT
>TRBJ1-1|.|TRBV2|.
CASSKGVNTEAFF
TGTGCCAGCAGCAAAGGGGTGAACACTGAAGCTTTCTTT
>TRBJ2-1|.|TRBV24-1|TRBD2
CATSDLGTRGDEQFF
TGTGCCACCAGTGATTTGGGGACTAGGGGGGATGAGCAGTTCTTC
>TRBJ2-5|.|TRBV5-1|TRBD2
CASSLLGTIHF
TGCGCCAGCAGCTTACTCGGGACTATTCACTTC
>TRBJ2-7|.|TRBV18|.
CASSPRRSGSGEEQYF
TGTGCCAGCTCACCACGTCGTTCAGGGTCGGGAGAAGAGCAGTACTTC
>TRBJ2-3|.|TRBV29-1|.
CSVNRGGTATDTQYF
TGCAGCGTTAATCGTGGAGGGACAGCCACAGATACGCAGTATTTT
>TRBJ2-7|.|TRBV3-1/TRBV3-2|.
CASSLMWGGPYEQYF
TGTGCCAGCAGCCTTATGTGGGGGGGGCCCTACGAGCAGTACTTC
>TRBJ1-5|.|TRBV24-1|TRBD1
CATSEGQYSNQPQHF
TGTGCCACCAGTGAGGGACAGTATAGCAATCAGCCCCAGCATTTT
>TRBJ1-4|.|TRBV30|TRBD1
CAWSVKGAGEKLFF
TGTGCCTGGAGTGTCAAGGGGGCTGGCGAAAAACTGTTTTTT
>TRBJ2-3|.|TRBV7-3|.
CASSHREETTDTQYF
TGTGCCAGCAGCCATAGGGAGGAGACCACAGATACGCAGTATTTT
>TRBJ2-7|few|TRBV27|.
CASSTYRTGGTYEQYF
TGTGCCAGCAGTACCTACAGAACCGGGGGAACCTACGAGCAGTACTTC
>TRBJ1-6|once|TRBV6-4|TRBD1
CASSKQGLLNSPLHF
TGTGCCAGCAGTAAACAGGGGTTACTAAATTCACCCCTCCACTTT
>TRBJ1-5|.|TRBV29-1|.
CSVEEALDQPQHF
TGCAGCGTTGAGGAGGCCCTGGATCAGCCCCAGCATTTT